The 28 T cell receptor beta chains presented below share a single source sample, sequenced in a study of blood T cell repertoires in COVID-19. The assay was immunoSEQ multiplex PCR, and TCRdb's table has in-frame clones only and misses some. The sample has 200,000 to 250,000 clones; about 89% are singletons. The material sequenced was peripheral blood. These TCRs come from a woman in her sixties or seventies who had recovered from COVID-19.

Written as DNA, the CDR3 is TGCAGTGCTAGTAGTGGTTGGAGCTCCTATAATTCACCCCTCCACTTT. Translating gives CSASSGWSSYNSPLHF. V gene TRBV20-1 combines with J gene TRBJ1-6; no reliable D call. CDR1 and CDR2 from the germline V gene are DFQATT and SNEGSKA (reference sequence). This CDR3 is 16 amino acids long. Trimming shortened V by 3 bases and J by 0 bases, and 12 bases separated the two germline ends.

The chain has TRBV12-3 or TRBV12-4 and TRBJ1-3; D is ambiguous. V was pared by 3 bases and J by 6 bases, with 9 bases between. The CDR3 is 13 amino acids. The CDR3 region has the DNA TGTGCCAGCAGTTTTTCGGGTACAAACACCATATATTTT. Residues: CASSFSGTNTIYF.

The gene calls are TRBV19 and TRBJ1-6; D remains ambiguous. The CDR3 sequence is 15 residues long. Per the germline V gene, CDR1 is LNHDA and CDR2 is SQIVND (reference sequence). The germline V and J ends were trimmed by 8 bases and 13 bases, with 24 bases remaining between them. Written as DNA, the CDR3 is TGTGCCAGTGGGTTCCCTGACGGAGATACTAGGCCCCTCCACTTT. Protein sequence: CASGFPDGDTRPLHF.

The rearrangement uses TRBV5-1 and TRBJ1-6; D is ambiguous. Trimming stripped 2 bases from V and 6 bases from J, with 12 bases between. In germline, CDR1 is SGHRS, CDR2 YFSETQ. This CDR3 has 15 amino acids. CDR3: CASSFNGNLNSPLHF. The DNA for the CDR3 is TGCGCCAGCAGCTTCAACGGTAACCTTAATTCACCCCTCCACTTT.

The chain has TRBV4-3 and TRBJ1-4; D call uncertain. CDR3 length: 16 residues. Germline-derived CDR1 and CDR2 are LGHNA and YSLEER. The ends were cut back, 4 bases at V and 0 bases at J, with 12 bases in the middle. CDR3 DNA sequence: TGCGCCAGCAGCCGGACTCGCTCGGCAACTAATGAAAAACTGTTTTTT. Translated, it gives CASSRTRSATNEKLFF.

The V and J genes are TRBV5-1 and TRBJ1-5; D gene unclear. The CDR3 is 14 amino acids. V lost 0 bases and J lost 7, with 11 bases in between. CDR1 and CDR2 (germline): SGHRS, YFSETQ. The CDR3 DNA reads TGCGCCAGCAGCTTGGGTCCGCGGGAGCAGCCCCAGCATTTT. Protein sequence: CASSLGPREQPQHF.

This rearrangement joins TRBV2 to TRBJ2-7; TRBD1 is a possible D gene (6 bases). Germline-derived CDR1 and CDR2 are SNHLY and FYNNEI. Deletions cut 7 bases from V and 2 bases from J, with 24 bases between. The CDR3 sequence is 17 residues long. The CDR3 region has the DNA TGTGCCAGCACCGGGCCGGTTGGACAGAGAACACCCTACGAGCAGTACTTC. This sequence encodes CASTGPVGQRTPYEQYF.

This rearrangement joins TRBV28 to TRBJ2-7; 11 nucleotides line up with TRBD1. The ends lost 0 bases at V and 5 bases at J; junction bases unmatched: 3. CDR1 MDHEN and CDR2 SYDVKM come from the germline V gene. The CDR3 length is 15 residues. The CDR3 sequence is CASSLWGTGGDEQYF. The CDR3 nucleotides are TGTGCCAGCAGTTTATGGGGGACAGGGGGTGACGAGCAGTACTTC.

This chain links TRBV12-5 with TRBJ2-2; D is undetermined. This CDR3 has 13 amino acids. Trimming left V 7 bases short and J 4 bases short, with 10 bases between. Germline assignment: CDR1 LGHNT and CDR2 FRNRAP. The CDR3 DNA reads as TGTGCTAGTGCCAAAACAGCCACCGGGGAGCTGTTTTTT. Protein: CASAKTATGELFF.

This rearrangement joins TRBV3-1 (or the pseudogene TRBV3-2) to TRBJ2-7; 7 bases are shared with TRBD2. V gave up 0 bases and J gave up 6 bases; unmatched junction bases: 8. The CDR3 contains 15 residues. Germline V gene sequence: CDR1 LGHDT, CDR2 YNNKEL (reference sequence). CDR3 bases: TGTGCCAGCAGCCAAGATCGGGGAGGGTTTGGCGAGCAGTACTTC. Its protein product is CASSQDRGGFGEQYF.

The CDR3: CASSSPQEGQYF. The CDR3 nucleotides are TGTGCCAGCAGTTCCCCACAGGAGGGGCAGTACTTC. This chain links TRBV28 with TRBJ2-7, with a possible D match to TRBD2 (6 bases). The V end lost 4 bases, the J end lost 9 bases, and 13 bases lay between the germline ends. The CDR3 has 12 amino acids. The germline V gene encodes CDR1 MDHEN and CDR2 SYDVKM.

This clone was seen ten or more times. The chain joins TRBV28 to TRBJ1-2; TRBD1 is a possible D gene (5 bases). This CDR3 contains 16 residues. Germline values: CDR1 MDHEN, CDR2 SYDVKM. V was trimmed by 8 bases and J by 8 bases, leaving 27 bases between them. In DNA, the CDR3 is TGTGCCAGCCTTGCTCGCGCGGGACGGAGGTTTTCCGGCTACACCTTC. This gives the protein CASLARAGRRFSGYTF.

The J gene is TRBJ1-2, the V gene TRBV10-2; 8 nucleotides agree with TRBD1. The CDR3 totals 15 residues. Germline loops: CDR1 WSHSY, CDR2 SAAADI. Germline trimming cut 6 bases from V and 3 bases from J; bases unmatched to any gene: 9. In DNA form, the CDR3 reads TGCGCCAGCAGGAGAGCAGGGGGCGCGGACTATGGCTACACCTTC. Encoded protein: CASRRAGGADYGYTF.

The J gene is TRBJ1-1, the V gene TRBV7-8; D unresolved. In germline, CDR1 is SGHVS, CDR2 FQNEAQ. This CDR3 has 11 residues. Trimming cost V 5 bases and J 6 bases, with 7 bases left between them. CDR3 loop: CASSQAAEAFF. The DNA for the CDR3 is TGTGCCAGCAGCCAGGCGGCTGAAGCTTTCTTT.

V and J are TRBV28 and TRBJ1-2; no clear D. Germline CDR1 reads MDHEN; CDR2 reads SYDVKM. The CDR3 is 13 amino acids. Trimming stripped 5 bases from V and 8 bases from J, with 15 bases between. For the CDR3, the DNA is TGTGCCAGCAGTCCGGGTCCCCTCGGGGGCTACACCTTC. It is translated as CASSPGPLGGYTF.

The gene calls are TRBV15 and TRBJ2-5, with 9 bases that match TRBD1. The CDR3 sequence is 12 residues long. Germline V gene lookup returns CDR1 LNHNV and CDR2 YYDKDF (reference sequence). The V segment lost 3 bases and the J segment 10 bases; nucleotides outside the gene matches: 3. The CDR3 region has the DNA TGTGCCACCAGCAGGGAGACAGGGGGCCAGTACTTC. Translated, it gives CATSRETGGQYF.

This clone was seen a few times. This rearrangement joins TRBV7-2 to TRBJ2-7; the D gene is possibly TRBD1 (5 bases). V gave up 4 bases and J gave up 1 base, with 11 bases separating them. Looked up from germline, CDR1 is SGHTA and CDR2 is FQGNSA. This CDR3 has 14 amino acids. CDR3 coding DNA: TGTGCCAGCAGCTCGACAGCGTCTTCCTACGAGCAGTACTTC. It translates to CASSSTASSYEQYF. Looking up the rest from reference TRBV7-2 and TRBJ2-7 gives the full variable domain: GAGVSQSPSNKVTEKGKDVELRCDPISGHTALYWYRQSLGQGLEFLIYFQGNSAPDKSGLPSDRFSAERTGGSVSTLTIQRTQQEDSAVYLCASSSTASSYEQYFGPGTRLTVT.

The J gene is TRBJ1-6, the V gene TRBV7-2, with 7 bases lining up with TRBD1. Germline CDR1 and CDR2: SGHTA and FQGNSA. The CDR3 loop spans 14 amino acids. The V and J ends lost 5 bases and 9 bases, in that order; junction bases with no gene match: 7. CDR3 loop: CASSVDRFISPLHF. The DNA of the CDR3 is TGTGCCAGCAGCGTGGACAGGTTTATTTCACCCCTCCACTTT.

This chain connects TRBV28 to TRBJ2-5; TRBD2 agrees at 10 bases. The CDR3 runs to 16 residues. From germline, CDR1 is MDHEN and CDR2 SYDVKM. V shed 7 bases, J shed 0 bases, and the junction held 8 bases outside the gene matches. The CDR3 is CASKGSGGAYQETQYF. The CDR3 nucleotides are TGTGCCAGCAAAGGAAGCGGGGGGGCGTACCAAGAGACCCAGTACTTC.

A word on this clone: This sample includes further DNA sequences coding for the same CDR3. CDR3 region: CASRYRTGGGDTEAFF. The DNA of the CDR3 is TGTGCCAGCAGGTATAGAACAGGTGGTGGGGACACTGAAGCTTTCTTT. The chain joins TRBV28 to TRBJ1-1; maybe TRBD1 (5 bases). The germline gives CDR1 MDHEN, CDR2 SYDVKM. The CDR3 runs 16 residues. The V end was cut by 6 bases, the J end by 3 bases, with 20 bases between.

The chain links TRBV19 to TRBJ1-5, with a tentative D call TRBD1 (5 bases). The CDR3 contains 15 residues. Germline V lookup: CDR1 LNHDA, CDR2 SQIVND (reference sequence). The V and J ends lost 6 bases and 0 bases respectively, with 12 bases between them. CDR3 region: CASSDAGYSNQPQHF. The CDR3 DNA reads as TGTGCCAGTAGCGATGCAGGGTATAGCAATCAGCCCCAGCATTTT.

This chain joins TRBV15 and TRBJ2-3; 8 bases fit TRBD2. Trimming removed 5 bases from V and 6 bases from J; junction bases left unmatched: 10. CDR3 length: 15 residues. The germline V gene has CDR1 LNHNV and CDR2 YYDKDF (reference sequence). The CDR3 DNA reads TGTGCCACCAGCCTGGTCGGGGGGGCATTCGATACGCAGTATTTT. This sequence encodes CATSLVGGAFDTQYF.

The chain joins TRBV19 to TRBJ1-2; tentative D call: TRBD1 (5 bases). Germline V gene sequence: CDR1 LNHDA, CDR2 SQIVND (reference sequence). This CDR3 is 15 amino acids long. The V and J ends lost 5 bases and 3 bases respectively, with 16 bases between them. The CDR3 DNA follows: TGTGCCAGTAGTCCCTCTCGCAGGGCTGACTATGGCTACACCTTC. This codes for CASSPSRRADYGYTF.

This sequence joins TRBV7-6 and TRBJ1-2; D gene ambiguous. V lost 2 bases to trimming and J lost 3 bases, with 16 bases between them. This CDR3 comprises 16 residues. The germline V gene has CDR1 SGHVS and CDR2 FNYEAQ. CDR3 in DNA: TGTGCCAGCAGCTTAATCCCGGGAACGGGCCACTATGGCTACACCTTC. This sequence encodes CASSLIPGTGHYGYTF.

This clone is a singleton in its sample. The chain carries TRBV12-3 or TRBV12-4 and TRBJ2-7; a weak D match, TRBD1 (7 bases). With 7 bases removed from V and 6 bases from J, the gap between germline ends came to 16 bases. This CDR3 is built from 13 residues. CDR3 in DNA: TGTGCCAGCAATACGAACAGGGGAGGCGAGCAGTACTTC. Translating it yields CASNTNRGGEQYF.

V is TRBV3-1 (or the pseudogene TRBV3-2) and J is TRBJ2-5; maybe TRBD1 (7 bases). Trimming removed 1 base at V and 5 bases at J, with 14 bases between. From germline, CDR1 is LGHDT and CDR2 YNNKEL (reference sequence). This CDR3 contains 15 residues. The CDR3 is CASSQVAGGLETQYF. CDR3 coding DNA: TGTGCCAGCAGCCAAGTGGCAGGGGGGTTGGAGACCCAGTACTTC.

The rearrangement uses TRBV7-3 and TRBJ2-1, with TRBD2 as a possible D gene (6 bases). The CDR3 extends over 13 amino acids. Trimming cost V 11 bases and J 6 bases, with 17 bases left between them. Germline lookup yields CDR1 SGHTA and CDR2 FQGTGA. CDR3 residues: CAGRLRRGNEQFF. The CDR3, as DNA: TGTGCCGGCCGACTTAGGAGGGGCAATGAGCAGTTCTTC.

The chain joins TRBV7-9 to TRBJ2-2; perhaps TRBD2 as D (6 bases). Trimming pared 0 bases from V and 2 bases from J, leaving 7 bases between. This CDR3 contains 15 residues. CDR1 and CDR2 from the germline V gene are SEHNR and FQNEAQ (reference sequence). This CDR3 reads CASSLAGTNTGELFF. CDR3 bases: TGTGCCAGCAGCTTAGCCGGGACTAACACCGGGGAGCTGTTTTTT. The whole variable domain, filled in from reference TRBV7-9 and TRBJ2-2, reads DTGVSQNPRHKITKRGQNVTFRCDPISEHNRLYWYRQTLGQGPEFLTYFQNEAQLEKSRLLSDRFSAERPKGSFSTLEIQRTEQGDSAMYLCASSLAGTNTGELFFGEGSRLTVL.